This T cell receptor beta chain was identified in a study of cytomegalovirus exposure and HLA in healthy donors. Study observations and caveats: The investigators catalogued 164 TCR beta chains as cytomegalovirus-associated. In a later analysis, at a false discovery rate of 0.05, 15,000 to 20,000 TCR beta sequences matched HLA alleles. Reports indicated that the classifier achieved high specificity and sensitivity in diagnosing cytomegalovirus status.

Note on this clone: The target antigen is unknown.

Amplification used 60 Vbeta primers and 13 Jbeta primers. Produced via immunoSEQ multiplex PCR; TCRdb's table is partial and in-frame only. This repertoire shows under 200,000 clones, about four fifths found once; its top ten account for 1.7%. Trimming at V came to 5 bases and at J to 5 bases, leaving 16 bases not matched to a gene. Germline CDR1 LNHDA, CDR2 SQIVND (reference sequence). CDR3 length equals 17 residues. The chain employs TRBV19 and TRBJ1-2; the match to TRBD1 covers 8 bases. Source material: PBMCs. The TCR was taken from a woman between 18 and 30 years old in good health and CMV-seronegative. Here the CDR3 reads CASSSPKVSTGVYGYTF. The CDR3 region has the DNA TGTGCCAGTAGTTCCCCTAAGGTTTCGACAGGGGTGTATGGCTACACCTTC.